The rows below give T cell receptor beta chains drawn from one sample of a study of blood T cell repertoires in COVID-19. Clones were read by immunoSEQ multiplex PCR, and TCRdb kept only the in-frame ones, dropping some. The sample lists fewer than 350,000 clones, roughly 86% seen once, with under 1.2% in the top ten. Sequencing input: PBMCs or T cells enriched from blood (not recorded which). These receptors came from a young woman who had been exposed to COVID-19. Each CDR3 is given with its conserved first and last residue. D genes are given only for firm matches. Only part of the rows carry a size: once, few, many, or a class if the clone is expanded.

clone size: NA; V gene: TRBV12-1; J gene: TRBJ2-3; D gene: NA; CDR3 DNA: TGTGCCAGCAGCTTCACGGCGGGACTAGCTTTGACAGATACGCAGTATTTT; CDR3 protein: CASSFTAGLALTDTQYF
clone size: NA; V gene: TRBV7-9; J gene: TRBJ1-3; D gene: NA; CDR3 DNA: TGTGCCAGCAGCTTAGCAATAGCGGGATCTGGAAACACCATATATTTT; CDR3 protein: CASSLAIAGSGNTIYF
clone size: NA; V gene: TRBV25-1; J gene: TRBJ2-5; D gene: NA; CDR3 DNA: TGTGCCAGCAGTTTGGGGAGGCGCTTCCAAGAGACCCAGTACTTC; CDR3 protein: CASSLGRRFQETQYF
clone size: NA; V gene: TRBV28; J gene: TRBJ2-1; D gene: TRBD1; CDR3 DNA: TGTGCCAGCAGTTTAAGCCGGGACAGCAATGAGCAGTTCTTC; CDR3 protein: CASSLSRDSNEQFF
clone size: NA; V gene: TRBV5-1; J gene: TRBJ2-7; D gene: TRBD1; CDR3 DNA: TGCGCCAGCAGCTTGGTTCCGGGACAGGGGTCCGGGGAGCAGTACTTC; CDR3 protein: CASSLVPGQGSGEQYF
clone size: NA; V gene: TRBV7-3; J gene: TRBJ2-2; D gene: NA; CDR3 DNA: TGTGCCAGCAGGCGGGACAGAACCGCCGGGGAGCTGTTTTTT; CDR3 protein: CASRRDRTAGELFF
clone size: few; V gene: TRBV2; J gene: TRBJ1-2; D gene: TRBD1; CDR3 DNA: TGTGCCAGCAGTGAAGCCCCAAGGGGGCGGACAGCTAACTATGGCTACACCTTC; CDR3 protein: CASSEAPRGRTANYGYTF
clone size: NA; V gene: TRBV27; J gene: TRBJ1-6; D gene: TRBD1; CDR3 DNA: TGTGCCAGCAGTACGTCACCGGGACAGGGTGATTCACCCCTCCACTTT; CDR3 protein: CASSTSPGQGDSPLHF
clone size: NA; V gene: TRBV7-2; J gene: TRBJ2-2; D gene: NA; CDR3 DNA: TGTGCCAGCAGCCCCCGCCGACAGATCACCGGGGAGCTGTTTTTT; CDR3 protein: CASSPRRQITGELFF
clone size: NA; V gene: TRBV7-8; J gene: TRBJ1-5; D gene: NA; CDR3 DNA: TGTGCCAGCAGCCGAACCTTTGGCCAGCCCCAGCATTTT; CDR3 protein: CASSRTFGQPQHF
clone size: NA; V gene: TRBV11-3; J gene: TRBJ1-3; D gene: NA; CDR3 DNA: TGTGCCAGCAGCTTCGGGACACTCTCTGGAAACACCATATATTTT; CDR3 protein: CASSFGTLSGNTIYF
clone size: NA; V gene: TRBV21-1; J gene: TRBJ2-7; D gene: NA; CDR3 DNA: TGTGCCAGCACCCCAGAGGGACTCCCCTACGAGCAGTACTTC; CDR3 protein: CASTPEGLPYEQYF
clone size: NA; V gene: TRBV12-3/TRBV12-4; J gene: TRBJ1-5; D gene: NA; CDR3 DNA: TGTGCCAGCAGCCCTTCCGATCAGCCCCAGCATTTT; CDR3 protein: CASSPSDQPQHF
clone size: NA; V gene: TRBV15; J gene: TRBJ1-2; D gene: NA; CDR3 DNA: TGTGCCACCAGCACATCAAATACAGGGCCCACGTATGGCTACACCTTC; CDR3 protein: CATSTSNTGPTYGYTF
clone size: NA; V gene: TRBV2; J gene: TRBJ2-7; D gene: NA; CDR3 DNA: TGTGCCAGCAGTCGATCTCAGGGGTTGAACGAGCAGTACTTC; CDR3 protein: CASSRSQGLNEQYF